This T cell receptor (beta chain) was profiled in a study of OX40 agonist ivuxolimab in advanced cancers. Regarding this clone: No antigen is known for it.

The study, taken as a whole, reports: Nonresponders, in some cases, also had low normalized T-cell clonal expansion. CD4+ and CD8+ T cells in blood underwent clonal expansion by week 6 at 0.1 to 3.0 mg/kg.

Repertoires were generated with immunoSEQ multiplex PCR, while TCRdb's copy carries only in-frame clones and drops some. The sample lists roughly 60,000 clones; about nine tenths were seen once. The germline V and J ends were trimmed by 4 bases and 14 bases, with 24 bases remaining between them. From germline, CDR1 is MNHNS and CDR2 SASEGT. CDR3 length: 15 amino acids. J is TRBJ1-3 and V is TRBV6-1; possible D gene TRBD1, 6 bases. The sequencing used CD4+ or CD8+ T cells sorted from blood, collected in a trial of the OX40 agonist ivuxolimab. The TCR comes from an adult with an advanced solid tumor such as melanoma, head and neck, liver or kidney cancer. CDR3 residues: CASSATYGQPTNLYF. The CDR3 region has the DNA TGTGCCAGCAGTGCGACTTATGGACAGCCGACCAACTTATATTTT.